This T cell receptor (beta chain) was documented in a study of technical replicates of blood from a few donors. The CDR3 consists of 14 residues. Deletions cut 3 bases from V and 6 bases from J, with 15 bases between. Germline CDR1 reads MDHEN; CDR2 reads SYDVKM. The repertoire was sequenced with immunoSEQ multiplex PCR; TCRdb's copy has only in-frame clones and lacks some. The sample holds some 71,000 clones, approximately 96% seen once. The chain carries TRBV28 and TRBJ2-7; weak D call: TRBD1 (5 bases). This TCR was recovered from a human donor in good health. The sample taken for sequencing was T cells isolated from PBMCs. CDR3 in DNA: TGTGCCAGCAGTTTCCCATCAGGGTGGTCCGAGCAGTACTTC. This translates into CASSFPSGWSEQYF.